This TCR beta chain was obtained from a study of early T cells in non-severe SARS-CoV-2 infection. The CDR3 is 15 residues long. Germline V lookup: CDR1 SGHTA, CDR2 FQGNSA. The V gene end was trimmed by 3 bases and the J gene end by 0 bases; junction bases not matched to a gene: 4. This clonotype has at least ten counts. TCRdb passed the 5' RACE reads through MiXCR, listing each CDR3 protein once. The sample contains roughly 35,000 distinct CDR3 sequences, 5% to 6.5% of which appear only once. Sequenced input: whole blood. The chain combines TRBV7-2 with TRBJ2-7, with 8 bases aligning to TRBD1. This TCR came from an adult who was a healthcare worker with PCR-confirmed SARS-CoV-2 infection or an uninfected control (not recorded which). CDR3: CASSFRTGSSYEQYF. The CDR3, as DNA: TGTGCCAGCAGCTTTAGGACAGGGAGCTCCTACGAGCAGTACTTC.